This TCR beta chain was obtained from a study of CD8+ T cells in alopecia areata. Across the study: Approximately 7-11-week-old female C3H/HeJ mice were grafted with skin from spontaneously alopecic approximately 6-13-month-old C3H/HeJ graft donors.

CDR1 and CDR2 from the germline V gene are NNHNN and SYGAGS (reference sequence). The CDR3 has 14 amino acids. TCR sequencing used cDNA made by reverse transcription of extracted RNA. TCRdb's copy holds only in-frame clones and misses some; the assay was immunoSEQ multiplex PCR. Singletons are absent from the sample, which has over 250,000 clones. Study findings and constraints: Relative to normal scalp, lesional scalp, especially alopecia totalis/universalis, showed higher clonality. In patients, TCRs were shared less clearly than in mice, and HLA may possibly be involved. Scalp specimens additionally yield sequences from normal skin's resident alphabeta T cells.

In its sample, this clone was seen a few times. Its matching antigen is unknown. The gene names here belong to mouse. The CDR3 end is not reached by the read, which stops 4 residues before it; the germline J gene fills it in. Other DNA variants within this sample encode the same CDR3. Sorting relied on CD4, CD8alpha, NKG2D, NKG2ACE and other markers applied to pooled cutaneous lymph node cells. This sequence was found in a C3H/HeJ mouse with alopecia areata. The mouse line has the MHC haplotype H2-k. The chain couples TRBV13-2 to TRBJ2-5; 8 bases line up with TRBD1. Sequencing input: CD4+ T cells sorted from a lymph node. The chain's CDR3 is CASGETGVGDTQYF. Incomplete CDR3 DNA: TGTGCCAGCGGTGAGACAGGGGTTGGGGAC.